The 10 T cell receptor beta chains listed next were all sequenced from one sample in a study of beta chain features in type 1 diabetes. Study conclusions and caveats: Shorter TCRB CDR3s, moderately but significantly so, were found in Type 1 diabetes patients in all four CD4+ subsets.

Investigators reverse transcribed all isolated RNA, so they sequenced expressed TCRB transcripts. Assay: immunoSEQ multiplex PCR; the TCRdb copy retains only in-frame clones and omits some. Of roughly 180,000 clones listed, about 8% are singletons. These receptors have no known antigen. The material sequenced was central memory CD4+ T cells from blood. These receptors were taken from a middle-aged woman with type 1 diabetes.

The chain recombines TRBV6-5 with TRBJ2-6; D is perhaps TRBD1 (6 bases). CDR3 size: 15 residues. The V and J ends lost 5 bases and 4 bases respectively, with 12 bases between them. The germline V gene has CDR1 MNHEY and CDR2 SVGAGI. Here the CDR3 reads CASSPGQKGANVLTF. For the CDR3, the DNA is TGTGCCAGCAGTCCCGGACAGAAAGGGGCCAACGTCCTGACTTTC.

About this clone itself: The same CDR3 can be traced to other DNA sequences in this sample. This chain links TRBV20-1 with TRBJ2-3, with no clear D. Per germline, CDR1 DFQATT and CDR2 SNEGSKA (reference sequence). This CDR3 has 11 amino acids. The CDR3 loop reads CSATRTDTQYF. As DNA, the CDR3 is TGCAGCGCCACCAGAACAGATACGCAGTATTTT.

This clone was counted only a few times. The chain carries TRBV5-1 and TRBJ2-5; D may be TRBD1 (6 bases). V shed 4 bases and J shed 4 bases, with 20 bases lying between them. Germline CDR1 reads SGHRS; CDR2 reads YFSETQ. The CDR3 loop spans 16 amino acids. CDR3 loop: CASSPGTHPAGETQYF. DNA for the CDR3: TGCGCCAGCAGCCCTGGGACACACCCGGCGGGAGAGACCCAGTACTTC.

This clone was counted a few times. The chain couples TRBV6-6 to TRBJ2-5; TRBD2 agrees at 7 bases. J gave up 5 bases and V 2 bases, and 2 bases lay outside the gene matches. CDR3 length: 13 amino acids. Germline values: CDR1 MNHNY, CDR2 SVGAGI (reference sequence). The CDR3 sequence is CASSYGRAETQYF. The CDR3 DNA sequence: TGTGCCAGCAGTTACGGGAGGGCGGAGACCCAGTACTTC.

This clone has a handful of counts. This rearrangement joins TRBV6-5 to TRBJ1-6; D gene uncertain. CDR3 length: 13 amino acids. Trimming took off 1 base at V and 8 bases at J, with 6 bases between the two ends. In germline, CDR1 is MNHEY, CDR2 SVGAGI. The CDR3 region is CASSYFVDSPLHF. CDR3 nucleotide sequence: TGTGCCAGCAGTTACTTCGTAGATTCACCCCTCCACTTT.

CDR3 in amino acids: CASSLAGAGYYGYTF. DNA of the CDR3: TGTGCCAGCAGCTTGGCCGGGGCGGGGTACTATGGCTACACCTTC. J is TRBJ1-2 and V is TRBV5-4, with a weak D call TRBD1 (5 bases). Germline loops: CDR1 SGHNT, CDR2 YYREEE (reference sequence). The CDR3 loop spans 15 amino acids. Trimming removed 0 bases from V and 3 bases from J, with 12 bases in between.

This clone was recorded a few times. The gene calls are TRBV5-1 and TRBJ2-1, with 14 bases that match TRBD2. The CDR3 contains 16 residues. Per the germline V gene, CDR1 is SGHRS and CDR2 is YFSETQ. V dropped 4 bases and J dropped 6; count of bases not matched to a gene: 6. CDR3: CASSPPGLAGVNEQFF. CDR3 sequence (DNA): TGCGCCAGCAGCCCACCGGGACTAGCGGGAGTCAATGAGCAGTTCTTC.

V usage is TRBV14 and J usage is TRBJ2-6; no clear D. CDR3 size: 15 residues. Looked up from germline, CDR1 is SGHDN and CDR2 is FVKESK. Trimming removed 4 bases at V and 0 bases at J, with 7 bases between. For the CDR3, the DNA is TGTGCCAGCAGCCTAAGCCTCTCTGGGGCCAACGTCCTGACTTTC. It encodes CASSLSLSGANVLTF.

The chain uses TRBV5-1 and TRBJ1-1; D might be TRBD1 (5 bases). CDR3 length equals 18 residues. Germline lookup yields CDR1 SGHRS and CDR2 YFSETQ. The V end lost 4 bases, the J end lost 2 bases, and 24 bases lay between the germline ends. CDR3 DNA sequence: TGCGCCAGCAGCCGCCGGGACGGCGGGGGAATGCGAAACACTGAAGCTTTCTTT. Its protein product is CASSRRDGGGMRNTEAFF.

This clone occurred a few times. The chain uses TRBV5-1 and TRBJ1-2; 7 nucleotides line up with TRBD1. The V and J ends lost 4 bases and 6 bases, in that order; junction bases with no gene match: 9. Germline-derived CDR1 and CDR2 are SGHRS and YFSETQ. This CDR3 has 14 amino acids. CDR3 sequence (DNA): TGCGCCAGCAGCCCCATAACAGGGGAGGATGGCTACACCTTC. Protein: CASSPITGEDGYTF.